The source of this T cell receptor (beta chain) is a study of blood T cell repertoires in COVID-19. Deletions cut 5 bases from V and 5 bases from J, with 13 bases between. Germline lookup yields CDR1 MGHRA and CDR2 YSYEKL. The CDR3 is made up of 15 amino acids. Clones were sequenced by immunoSEQ multiplex PCR, and TCRdb holds only the in-frame ones, with some missing. The sample shows 400,000 to 450,000 clones, roughly nine tenths of them seen only once. Cohorts were assigned according to the clinical history that participants reported. The study counted Cohort 3 donors as recovered given two negative PCRs, clearance, or symptom resolution.

Material for sequencing was PBMCs or T cells enriched from blood (not recorded which). The origin of this receptor is a man younger than 45 who had recovered from COVID-19. The rearrangement joins TRBV4-1 to TRBJ1-6; D ambiguous. The CDR3 DNA reads as TGCGCCAGCAGCACCCATGCGGGAGATAATTCACCCCTCCACTTT. Protein product: CASSTHAGDNSPLHF.